This TCR beta chain was identified during a study of CD8 T cells in ankylosing spondylitis. This clonotype was detected only a few times. Its antigen is still unknown. TCRdb itself ran the 5' RACE reads through MiXCR, one entry per CDR3 protein. This sample has 150,000 to 200,000 distinct CDR3 sequences; approximately 20% occur once, and the top ten carry under 9%. With 1 base removed from V and 0 bases from J, the gap between germline ends came to 10 bases. In germline, CDR1 is KGHDR, CDR2 SFDVKD. CDR3 length equals 16 residues. Study findings and constraints: Ankylosing spondylitis blood seemed to carry a telltale TCR beta motif made of eight or nine highly homologous variants. Disease-associated clones were reportedly significantly overrepresented in matched ankylosing spondylitis synovial fluid.

The chain combines TRBV24-1 with TRBJ2-3; possible D gene TRBD2, 5 bases. This receptor was obtained from a male donor with ankylosing spondylitis or in good health (not recorded which). Sample: blood, either unsorted or a sorted T cell fraction (not recorded which). The CDR3 nucleotides read TGTGCCACCAGTGATTTTCGAGCGGCTAGCACAGATACGCAGTATTTT. As protein: CATSDFRAASTDTQYF.